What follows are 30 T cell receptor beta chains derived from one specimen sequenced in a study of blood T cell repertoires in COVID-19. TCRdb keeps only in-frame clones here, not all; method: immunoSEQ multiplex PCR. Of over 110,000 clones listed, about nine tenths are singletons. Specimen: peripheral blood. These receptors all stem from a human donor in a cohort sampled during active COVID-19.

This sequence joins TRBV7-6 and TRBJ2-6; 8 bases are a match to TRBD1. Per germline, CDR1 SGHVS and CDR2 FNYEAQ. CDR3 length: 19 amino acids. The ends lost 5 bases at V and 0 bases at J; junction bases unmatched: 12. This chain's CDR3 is CASSPVGQGQISGANVLTF. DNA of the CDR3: TGTGCCAGCAGCCCCGTAGGACAGGGCCAAATCTCTGGGGCCAACGTCCTGACTTTC.

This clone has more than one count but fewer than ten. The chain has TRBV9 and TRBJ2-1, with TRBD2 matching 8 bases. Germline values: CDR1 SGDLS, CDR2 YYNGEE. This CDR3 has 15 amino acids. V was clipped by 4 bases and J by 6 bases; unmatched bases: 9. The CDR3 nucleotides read TGTGCCAGCAGCCCGTCAGCGGGGGCCTTCAATGAGCAGTTCTTC. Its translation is CASSPSAGAFNEQFF.

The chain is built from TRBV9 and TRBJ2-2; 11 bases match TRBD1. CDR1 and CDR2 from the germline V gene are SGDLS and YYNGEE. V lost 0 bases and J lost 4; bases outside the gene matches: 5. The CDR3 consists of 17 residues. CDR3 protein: CASSVAGQGARTGELFF. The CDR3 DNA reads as TGTGCCAGCAGCGTAGCTGGACAGGGGGCGCGCACCGGGGAGCTGTTTTTT.

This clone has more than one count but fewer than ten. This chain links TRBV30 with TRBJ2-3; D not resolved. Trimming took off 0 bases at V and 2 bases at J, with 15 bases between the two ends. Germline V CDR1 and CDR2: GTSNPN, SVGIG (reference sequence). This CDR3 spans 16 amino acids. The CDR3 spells CAWSVSIQDFTDTQYF. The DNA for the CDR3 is TGTGCCTGGAGTGTATCGATCCAGGATTTCACAGATACGCAGTATTTT.

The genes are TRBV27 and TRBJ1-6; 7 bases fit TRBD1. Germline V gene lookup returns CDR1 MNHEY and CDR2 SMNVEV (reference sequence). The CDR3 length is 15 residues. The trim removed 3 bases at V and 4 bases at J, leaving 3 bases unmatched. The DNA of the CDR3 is TGTGCCAGCAGTTTGGACAGGATGTATAATTCACCCCTCCACTTT. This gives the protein CASSLDRMYNSPLHF.

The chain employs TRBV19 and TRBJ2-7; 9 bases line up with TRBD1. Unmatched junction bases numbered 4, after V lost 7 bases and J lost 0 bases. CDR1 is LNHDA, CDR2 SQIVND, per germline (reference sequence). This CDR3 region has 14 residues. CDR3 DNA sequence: TGTGCCAGTACCCCGACAGGGGGCTCCTACGAGCAGTACTTC. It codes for CASTPTGGSYEQYF.

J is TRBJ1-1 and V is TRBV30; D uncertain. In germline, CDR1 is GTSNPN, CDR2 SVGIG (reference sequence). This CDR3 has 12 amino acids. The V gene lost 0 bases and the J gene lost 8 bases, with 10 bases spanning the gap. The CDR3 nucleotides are TGTGCCTGGAGTGTACGTCCCGGGGAAGCTTTCTTT. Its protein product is CAWSVRPGEAFF.

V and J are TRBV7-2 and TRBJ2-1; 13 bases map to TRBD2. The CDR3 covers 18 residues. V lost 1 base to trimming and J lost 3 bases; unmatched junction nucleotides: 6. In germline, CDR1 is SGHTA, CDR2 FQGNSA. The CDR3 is CASSLGLAGGLGYNEQFF. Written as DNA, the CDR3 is TGTGCCAGCAGCTTAGGACTAGCGGGGGGCCTGGGCTACAATGAGCAGTTCTTC.

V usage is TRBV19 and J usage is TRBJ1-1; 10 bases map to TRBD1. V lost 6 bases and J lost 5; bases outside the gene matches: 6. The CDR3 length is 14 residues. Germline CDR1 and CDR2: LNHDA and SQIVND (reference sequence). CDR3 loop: CASRQDRGRTEAFF. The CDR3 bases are TGTGCCAGTAGACAAGACAGGGGGCGAACTGAAGCTTTCTTT.

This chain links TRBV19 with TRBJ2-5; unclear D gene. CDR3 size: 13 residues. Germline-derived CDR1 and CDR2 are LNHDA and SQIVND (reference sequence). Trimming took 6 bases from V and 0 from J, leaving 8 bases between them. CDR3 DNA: TGTGCCAGTAGCACGGGTTACCAAGAGACCCAGTACTTC. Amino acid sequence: CASSTGYQETQYF. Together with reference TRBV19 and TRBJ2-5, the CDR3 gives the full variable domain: DGGITQSPKYLFRKEGQNVTLSCEQNLNHDAMYWYRQDPGQGLRLIYYSQIVNDFQKGDIAEGYSVSREKKESFPLTVTSAQKNPTAFYLCASSTGYQETQYFGPGTRLLVL.

The CDR3 reads CASSQDRGAYNEQFF. The CDR3 DNA follows: TGTGCCAGCAGCCAGGACAGGGGGGCCTACAATGAGCAGTTCTTC. V is TRBV11-3 and J is TRBJ2-1; 10 bases line up with TRBD1. V trimming: 5 bases; J trimming: 2 bases; junction bases outside the gene matches: 3. There are 15 residues in the CDR3. Germline values: CDR1 SGHNT, CDR2 YENEEA.

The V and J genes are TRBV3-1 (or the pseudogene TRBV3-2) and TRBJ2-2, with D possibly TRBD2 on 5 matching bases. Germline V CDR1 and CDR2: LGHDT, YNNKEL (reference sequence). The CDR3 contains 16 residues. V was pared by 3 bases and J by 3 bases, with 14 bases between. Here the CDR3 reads CASSHSSGSDTGELFF. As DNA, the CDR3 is TGTGCCAGCAGCCATTCCTCGGGGAGCGACACCGGGGAGCTGTTTTTT.

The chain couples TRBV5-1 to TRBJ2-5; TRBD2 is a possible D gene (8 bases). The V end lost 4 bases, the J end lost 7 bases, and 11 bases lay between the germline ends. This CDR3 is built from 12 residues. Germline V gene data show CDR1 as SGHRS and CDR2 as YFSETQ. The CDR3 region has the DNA TGCGCCAGCAGCCGGGAGGGGGCGACCCAGTACTTC. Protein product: CASSREGATQYF.

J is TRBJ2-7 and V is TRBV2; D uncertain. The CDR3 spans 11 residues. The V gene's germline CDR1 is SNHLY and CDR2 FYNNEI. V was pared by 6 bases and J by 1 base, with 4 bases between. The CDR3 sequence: CASSPSYEQYF. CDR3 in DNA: TGTGCCAGCAGCCCGTCCTACGAGCAGTACTTC.

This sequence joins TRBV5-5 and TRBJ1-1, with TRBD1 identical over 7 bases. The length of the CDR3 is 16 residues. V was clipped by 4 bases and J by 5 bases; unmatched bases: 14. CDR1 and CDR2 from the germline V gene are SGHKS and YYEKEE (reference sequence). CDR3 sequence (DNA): TGTGCCAGCAGCCCCCGGACAGGATTGGGACGGACTGAAGCTTTCTTT. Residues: CASSPRTGLGRTEAFF.

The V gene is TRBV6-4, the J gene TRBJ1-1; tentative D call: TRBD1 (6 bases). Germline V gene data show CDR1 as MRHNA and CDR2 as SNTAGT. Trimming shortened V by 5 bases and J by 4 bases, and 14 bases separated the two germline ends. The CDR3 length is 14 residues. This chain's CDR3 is CASSQEQGSTEAFF. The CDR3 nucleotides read TGTGCCAGCAGTCAAGAACAGGGAAGCACTGAAGCTTTCTTT.

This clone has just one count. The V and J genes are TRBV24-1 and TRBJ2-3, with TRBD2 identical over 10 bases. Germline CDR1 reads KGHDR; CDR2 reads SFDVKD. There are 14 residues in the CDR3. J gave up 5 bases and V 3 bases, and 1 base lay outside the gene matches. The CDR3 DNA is TGTGCCACCAGTGATGTAGCGGGGGGAGATACGCAGTATTTT. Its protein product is CATSDVAGGDTQYF.

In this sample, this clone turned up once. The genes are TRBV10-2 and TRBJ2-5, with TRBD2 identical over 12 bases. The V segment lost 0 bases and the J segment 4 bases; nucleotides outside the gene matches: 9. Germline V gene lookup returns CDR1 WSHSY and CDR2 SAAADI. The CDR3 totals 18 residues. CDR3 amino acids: CASSESASGGAGLETQYF. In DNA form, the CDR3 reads TGCGCCAGCAGTGAGTCGGCTAGCGGGGGGGCCGGCTTAGAGACCCAGTACTTC.

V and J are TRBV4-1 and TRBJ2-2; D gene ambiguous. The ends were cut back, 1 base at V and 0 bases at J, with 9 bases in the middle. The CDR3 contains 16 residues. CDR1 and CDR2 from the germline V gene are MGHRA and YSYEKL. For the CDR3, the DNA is TGCGCCAGCAGCCAAGGGCGGATCTCGAACACCGGGGAGCTGTTTTTT. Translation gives CASSQGRISNTGELFF.

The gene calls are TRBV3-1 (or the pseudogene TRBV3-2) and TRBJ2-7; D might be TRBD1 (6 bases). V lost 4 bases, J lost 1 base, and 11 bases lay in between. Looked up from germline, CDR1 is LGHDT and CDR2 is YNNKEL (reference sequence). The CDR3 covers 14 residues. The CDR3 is CASSLMTGSYEQYF. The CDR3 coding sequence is TGTGCCAGCAGCCTCATGACAGGATCCTACGAGCAGTACTTC.

For the CDR3, the DNA is TGTGCCAGCAGCCAAGGTAGCAGGGAGTACTTC. Its translation is CASSQGSREYF. The chain has TRBV14 and TRBJ2-5; a possible D gene is TRBD1 (5 bases). Germline values: CDR1 SGHDN, CDR2 FVKESK. This CDR3 region has 11 residues. V gave up 1 base and J gave up 12 bases, with 9 bases separating them.

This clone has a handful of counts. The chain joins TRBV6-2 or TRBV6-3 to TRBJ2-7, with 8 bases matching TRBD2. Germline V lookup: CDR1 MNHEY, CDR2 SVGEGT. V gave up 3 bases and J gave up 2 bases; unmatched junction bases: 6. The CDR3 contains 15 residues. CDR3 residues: CASSYSSGSPYEQYF. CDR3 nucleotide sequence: TGTGCCAGCAGTTATTCGAGCGGGAGTCCCTACGAGCAGTACTTC.

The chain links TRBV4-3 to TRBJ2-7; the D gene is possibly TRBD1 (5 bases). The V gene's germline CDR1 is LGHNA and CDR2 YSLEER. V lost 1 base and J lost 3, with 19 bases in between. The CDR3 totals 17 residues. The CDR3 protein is CASSQGIVGIRGYEQYF. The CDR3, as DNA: TGCGCCAGCAGCCAAGGGATCGTGGGGATAAGGGGCTACGAGCAGTACTTC.

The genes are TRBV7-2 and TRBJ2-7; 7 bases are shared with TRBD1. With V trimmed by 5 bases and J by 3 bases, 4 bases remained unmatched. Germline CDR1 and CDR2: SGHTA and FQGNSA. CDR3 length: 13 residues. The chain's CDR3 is CASSRDRVYEQYF. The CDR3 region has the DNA TGTGCCAGCAGCCGCGACAGGGTCTACGAGCAGTACTTC.

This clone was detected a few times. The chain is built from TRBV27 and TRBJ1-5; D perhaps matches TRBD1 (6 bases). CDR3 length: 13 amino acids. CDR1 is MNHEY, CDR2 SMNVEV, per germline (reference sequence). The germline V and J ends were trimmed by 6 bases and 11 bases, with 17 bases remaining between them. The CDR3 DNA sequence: TGTGCCAGCAGCTTGACAGGTCTAGGGACCCAGCATTTT. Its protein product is CASSLTGLGTQHF.

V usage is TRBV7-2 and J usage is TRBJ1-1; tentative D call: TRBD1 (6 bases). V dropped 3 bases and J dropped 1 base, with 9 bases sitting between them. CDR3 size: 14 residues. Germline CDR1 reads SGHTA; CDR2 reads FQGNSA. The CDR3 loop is CASSLGGPNTEAFF. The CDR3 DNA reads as TGTGCCAGCAGCTTGGGGGGGCCGAACACTGAAGCTTTCTTT.

The CDR3 loop reads CASSGQGNEQYF. CDR3 in DNA: TGTGCCAGCAGTGGACAGGGGAACGAGCAGTACTTC. The chain recombines TRBV25-1 with TRBJ2-7; 8 bases fit TRBD1. CDR1 MGHDK and CDR2 SYGVNS come from the germline V gene. V lost 4 bases to trimming and J lost 5 bases; unmatched junction nucleotides: 1. CDR3 length: 12 residues.

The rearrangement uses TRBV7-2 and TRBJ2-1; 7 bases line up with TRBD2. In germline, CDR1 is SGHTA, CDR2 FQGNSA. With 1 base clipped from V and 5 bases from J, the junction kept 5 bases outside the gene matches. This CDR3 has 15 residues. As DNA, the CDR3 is TGTGCCAGCAGCTTAGTGGCTAGCGGACACAATGAGCAGTTCTTC. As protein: CASSLVASGHNEQFF.

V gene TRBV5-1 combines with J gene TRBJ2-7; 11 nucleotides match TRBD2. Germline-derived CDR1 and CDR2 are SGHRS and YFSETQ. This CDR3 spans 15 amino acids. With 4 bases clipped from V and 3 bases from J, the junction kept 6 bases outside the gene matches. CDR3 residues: CASSQGLAEIYEQYF. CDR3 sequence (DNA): TGCGCCAGCAGCCAGGGACTAGCGGAGATCTACGAGCAGTACTTC.

The CDR3 nucleotides are TGTGCCAGCAGCCGACTTACAGGGGACCCTGAAGCTTTCTTT. Translation: CASSRLTGDPEAFF. V and J are TRBV3-1 (or the pseudogene TRBV3-2) and TRBJ1-1; 7 positions agree with TRBD1. Trimming removed 4 bases from V and 6 bases from J; junction bases left unmatched: 8. The germline gives CDR1 LGHDT, CDR2 YNNKEL (reference sequence). This CDR3 comprises 14 residues.